Presented here are 13 T cell receptor beta chains from one specimen sequenced in a study of CD8 T cells in ankylosing spondylitis. TCRdb reanalysed the 5' RACE reads using MiXCR and keeps one entry per CDR3 protein. The table records 400,000 to 450,000 distinct CDR3 sequences, roughly a sixth of them present only once. Study-wide findings and caveats: One TCR beta motif, made up of about 8 highly homologous variants, appeared characteristic of ankylosing spondylitis blood.

These receptors have no known antigen. The sequenced sample consisted of blood, either unsorted or a sorted T cell fraction (not recorded which). These receptors were collected from a male donor with ankylosing spondylitis.

The rearrangement uses TRBV28 and TRBJ1-5, with D possibly TRBD1 on 5 matching bases. Trimming removed 5 bases from V and 3 bases from J, with 11 bases in between. This CDR3 is 14 amino acids long. CDR1 and CDR2 (germline): MDHEN, SYDVKM. The CDR3 spells CASSSPGTNQPQHF. The DNA for the CDR3 is TGTGCCAGCAGTAGCCCCGGGACCAATCAGCCCCAGCATTTT.

This clonotype has ten or more counts. The chain employs TRBV7-8 and TRBJ2-2; D is tentatively TRBD1 or TRBD2 (6 bases each). V lost 0 bases, J lost 1 base, and 9 bases lay in between. CDR1 and CDR2 (germline): SGHVS, FQNEAQ. The CDR3 sequence is 16 residues long. The CDR3, as DNA: TGTGCCAGCAGCTTAGCCAAGGGGGGGAACACCGGGGAGCTGTTTTTT. It yields the protein CASSLAKGGNTGELFF.

This clonotype was seen a handful of times. The genes are TRBV29-1 and TRBJ2-7, with TRBD1 matching over 7 bases. Looked up from germline, CDR1 is SQVTM and CDR2 is ANQGSEA. Losses at the gene ends were 6 bases for V and 2 bases for J; bases not matched to a gene: 7. This CDR3 has 13 residues. The CDR3 is CSVATGVAYEQYF. The CDR3 DNA reads as TGCAGCGTGGCTACAGGGGTCGCCTACGAGCAGTACTTC.

This clonotype was recorded at least ten times. V and J are TRBV12-3 or TRBV12-4 and TRBJ1-1, with D unresolved. V shed 8 bases and J shed 9 bases, with 16 bases lying between them. The CDR3 length is 12 residues. The CDR3 protein is CASRREEGKAFF. CDR3 bases: TGTGCCAGCCGACGAGAAGAGGGTAAAGCTTTCTTT.

This chain uses TRBV28 with TRBJ1-4; 10 bases are shared with TRBD1. Trimming cost V 6 bases and J 5 bases; bases outside gene matches: 3. Germline assignment: CDR1 MDHEN and CDR2 SYDVKM. CDR3 length: 14 residues. This CDR3 is CASRPGQGNEKLFF. The CDR3 region has the DNA TGTGCCAGCAGACCGGGACAGGGGAATGAAAAACTGTTTTTT.

This chain links TRBV28 with TRBJ1-5; no clear D. This CDR3 contains 11 residues. From germline, CDR1 is MDHEN and CDR2 SYDVKM. Trimming cost V 6 bases and J 4 bases, with 4 bases left between them. The CDR3 region is CASRQNQPQHF. CDR3 DNA sequence: TGTGCCAGCAGACAGAATCAGCCCCAGCATTTT.

V usage is TRBV4-3 and J usage is TRBJ2-1, with 14 nucleotides matching TRBD2. Germline CDR1 is LGHNA and CDR2 is YSLEER. This CDR3 region has 17 residues. The J segment lost 6 bases and the V segment lost 0 bases, leaving 4 bases of the junction unmatched. This chain's CDR3 is CASSQDPGTSGSNEQFF. The CDR3 nucleotides read TGCGCCAGCAGCCAAGATCCCGGGACTAGCGGGAGCAATGAGCAGTTCTTC.

The chain carries TRBV6-1 and TRBJ2-3, with 8 bases matching TRBD2. V dropped 7 bases and J dropped 0; count of bases not matched to a gene: 3. The CDR3 totals 14 residues. CDR1 and CDR2 from the germline V gene are MNHNS and SASEGT. The CDR3 region has the DNA TGTGCCAGCATACGCGGGGGGAGCACAGATACGCAGTATTTT. This codes for CASIRGGSTDTQYF.

The rearrangement uses TRBV20-1 and TRBJ2-5; 7 bases match TRBD2. Trimming removed 0 bases from V and 1 base from J; junction bases left unmatched: 5. CDR1 DFQATT and CDR2 SNEGSKA come from the germline V gene (reference sequence). The CDR3 is 15 amino acids. Here the CDR3 reads CSARDRASGQETQYF. The CDR3 DNA reads TGCAGTGCTAGAGATCGCGCTAGCGGCCAAGAGACCCAGTACTTC.

The table lists this clonotype with many counts. This chain connects TRBV7-2 to TRBJ2-5; TRBD2 is a possible D gene (6 bases). This CDR3 region has 13 residues. The V and J ends lost 3 bases and 5 bases respectively, with 10 bases between them. Germline CDR1 SGHTA, CDR2 FQGNSA. DNA of the CDR3: TGTGCCAGCAGCTTTGGTAGCGGTGAGACCCAGTACTTC. It encodes CASSFGSGETQYF.

This clonotype was picked up a small number of times. The V and J genes are TRBV5-1 and TRBJ2-7; D possibly uses TRBD1 or TRBD2 (6 bases each). The V and J ends lost 2 bases and 4 bases respectively, with 16 bases between them. The CDR3 spans 15 residues. Germline lookup yields CDR1 SGHRS and CDR2 YFSETQ. The CDR3 loop is CASSLGGTAWYEQYF. As DNA, the CDR3 is TGCGCCAGCAGCTTAGGGGGGACGGCGTGGTACGAGCAGTACTTC.

The CDR3 bases are TGCGCCAGCAGCCAAGGGGCGAGGTCAGGGGGTTTTTATGGCTACACCTTC. As protein: CASSQGARSGGFYGYTF. The V gene is TRBV4-3, the J gene TRBJ1-2, with 7 nucleotides matching TRBD1. The trim removed 1 base at V and 5 bases at J, leaving 13 bases unmatched. Germline lookup yields CDR1 LGHNA and CDR2 YSLEER. The CDR3 has 17 residues.

J is TRBJ2-3 and V is TRBV12-3 or TRBV12-4, with 11 bases identical to TRBD2. This CDR3 is built from 15 residues. Trimming removed 6 bases from V and 13 bases from J; junction bases left unmatched: 15. The CDR3 spells CASRIPGTSGLGEYF. CDR3 bases: TGTGCCAGCAGGATACCCGGGACTAGCGGACTAGGCGAGTATTTT.